This TCR beta chain was sequenced for a study of Ad26.COV2.S vaccination and SARS-CoV-2 variants. Study observations and caveats: Vaccinated individuals (as opposed to placebo recipients) had higher spike-specific TCR breadth.

Specified treatment: some 20 received Ad26.COV2.S at low or high dose, single or two shots; several received placebo; per-sample allocation not given. Following the first vaccine or placebo injection, samples were taken on day 63. Aged 18-55 years, donor was enrolled in Boston around 2020. An Ad26 vector that expressed Wuhan-strain SARS-CoV-2 spike constituted the vaccine. Produced via immunoSEQ multiplex PCR; TCRdb's table is partial and in-frame only. The sample carries more than 400,000 clones, around 91% recorded once. V was trimmed by 5 bases and J by 1 base, leaving 9 bases between them. CDR3 length: 15 amino acids. Per the germline V gene, CDR1 is SGHVS and CDR2 is FQNEAQ. As for this clone: Its antigen is unidentified.

The J gene is TRBJ1-6, the V gene TRBV7-8; D is uncertain. This receptor was taken from a person aged 18-60 years who received the Ad26.COV2.S COVID-19 vaccine or a placebo. The material was peripheral blood, obtained in a trial of Ad26.COV2.S vaccine versus placebo. The chain's CDR3 is CASSRAVSYNSPLHF. The CDR3 region has the DNA TGTGCCAGCAGCCGAGCGGTTTCCTATAATTCACCCCTCCACTTT. The full variable domain, with the rest looked up from reference TRBV7-8 and TRBJ1-6, is GAGVSQSPRYKVAKRGQDVALRCDPISGHVSLFWYQQALGQGPEFLTYFQNEAQLDKSGLPSDRFFAERPEGSVSTLKIQRTQQEDSAVYLCASSRAVSYNSPLHFGNGTRLTVT.